This TCR beta chain was recovered during a study of T cells in Graves' hyperthyroidism and ophthalmopathy. From RNA transcripts, TCR beta CDR3 regions were amplified. HTBI primers were employed in a first-round RT-PCR of the TCR CDR3. MiXCR, applied by TCRdb to the multiplex PCR reads, yields one record per CDR3 protein. The data show about 380,000 distinct CDR3 sequences, 11% to 15% seen once. This CDR3 has 14 residues. In germline, CDR1 is LNHDA, CDR2 SQIVND (reference sequence). Trimming removed 4 bases at V and 6 bases at J, with 13 bases between. Absence of ophthalmopathy progression within 18 months defined stable Graves' hyperthyroidism.

The sample comprised blood. The receptor was derived from an older woman with Graves' hyperthyroidism. V and J are TRBV19 and TRBJ2-4; maybe TRBD1 (6 bases). CDR3 DNA: TGTGCCAGTAGTAAAATCCGGGACATAAACATTCAGTACTTC. The encoded protein is CASSKIRDINIQYF. The full variable domain, with the rest looked up from reference TRBV19 and TRBJ2-4, is DGGITQSPKYLFRKEGQNVTLSCEQNLNHDAMYWYRQDPGQGLRLIYYSQIVNDFQKGDIAEGYSVSREKKESFPLTVTSAQKNPTAFYLCASSKIRDINIQYFGAGTRLSVL.